Below are 29 T cell receptor beta chains sequenced from a single sample in a study of PD-1 blockade in mismatch repair-deficient tumors. The repertoire was sequenced with immunoSEQ multiplex PCR; TCRdb's copy has only in-frame clones and lacks some. Counted here are 60,000 to 75,000 clones, about 87% occurring once; the ten biggest clones make up 11% to 15%. The source was peripheral blood, collected 52 weeks after starting pembrolizumab. The receptors were gathered from an adult with mismatch repair-deficient cancer.

The chain is built from TRBV19 and TRBJ2-3; D remains ambiguous. The CDR3 loop spans 14 amino acids. V dropped 1 base and J dropped 0 bases, with 5 bases sitting between them. Germline CDR1 is LNHDA and CDR2 is SQIVND (reference sequence). The CDR3 region has the DNA TGTGCCAGTAGTATAGTGGGGAGCACAGATACGCAGTATTTT. Its translation is CASSIVGSTDTQYF.

V gene TRBV30 combines with J gene TRBJ2-1, with 11 bases matching TRBD1. In germline, CDR1 is GTSNPN, CDR2 SVGIG (reference sequence). There are 15 residues in the CDR3. The junction had 3 bases not matched to a gene; V was cut back by 3 bases and J by 2 bases. The CDR3 DNA follows: TGTGCCTGGAGAGGGACAGGGGGGGCCTACAATGAGCAGTTCTTC. Its protein is CAWRGTGGAYNEQFF.

The chain joins TRBV7-9 to TRBJ1-3; D not certain. The CDR3 contains 16 residues. V dropped 5 bases and J dropped 2 bases, with 16 bases sitting between them. CDR1 and CDR2 from the germline V gene are SEHNR and FQNEAQ (reference sequence). In DNA form, the CDR3 reads TGTGCCAGCAGCCCTGGAGGCGGTTTGACTGGAAACACCATATATTTT. This translates into CASSPGGGLTGNTIYF.

This clone has a single count. V usage is TRBV11-2 and J usage is TRBJ2-1, with 9 bases matching TRBD2. CDR3 size: 15 residues. The germline V gene has CDR1 SGHAT and CDR2 FQNNGV. J gave up 2 bases and V 4 bases, and 3 bases lay outside the gene matches. CDR3 bases: TGTGCCAGCAGCTATAGCGGGAGCCCCTACAATGAGCAGTTCTTC. It is translated as CASSYSGSPYNEQFF.

This clone has a handful of counts. The J gene is TRBJ2-1, the V gene TRBV7-9; D gene ambiguous. Looked up from germline, CDR1 is SEHNR and CDR2 is FQNEAQ (reference sequence). This CDR3 is built from 12 residues. The V gene lost 5 bases and the J gene lost 9 bases, with 11 bases spanning the gap. The CDR3 DNA is TGTGCCAGCAGCCCCTCGCTAAGTGAGCAGTTCTTC. It specifies CASSPSLSEQFF.

Here the CDR3 reads CASSDGTGGSRRLKNIQYF. For the CDR3, the DNA is TGCGCCAGCAGTGACGGGACAGGGGGAAGCCGCCGACTCAAAAACATTCAGTACTTC. The chain carries TRBV10-2 and TRBJ2-4, with 11 bases lining up with TRBD1. Looked up from germline, CDR1 is WSHSY and CDR2 is SAAADI. V shed 3 bases, J shed 3 bases, and the junction held 13 bases outside the gene matches. This CDR3 region has 19 residues.

V usage is TRBV7-3 and J usage is TRBJ2-7; D is ambiguous. The CDR3 covers 13 residues. Germline values: CDR1 SGHTA, CDR2 FQGTGA. Deletions cut 5 bases from V and 7 bases from J, with 15 bases between. In nucleotides, the CDR3 is TGTGCCAGCAGCCCCGCCCCTCTTCGGGAGCAGTACTTC. This encodes CASSPAPLREQYF. The full variable domain, rest sourced from reference TRBV7-3 and TRBJ2-7, is GAGVSQTPSNKVTEKGKYVELRCDPISGHTALYWYRQSLGQGPEFLIYFQGTGAADDSGLPNDRFFAVRPEGSVSTLKIQRTERGDSAVYLCASSPAPLREQYFGPGTRLTVT.

This chain joins TRBV5-6 and TRBJ1-2; perhaps TRBD1 as D (6 bases). Germline CDR1 and CDR2: SGHDT and YYEEEE. This CDR3 is 15 amino acids long. V was shortened by 1 base and J by 4 bases, with 14 bases between the two germline ends. CDR3 DNA: TGTGCCAGCAGCTTGCTGACAGGTCCGTTCTATGGCTACACCTTC. Amino acid sequence: CASSLLTGPFYGYTF.

The chain employs TRBV27 and TRBJ1-5; 8 bases match TRBD1. The CDR3 sequence is 16 residues long. CDR1 is MNHEY and CDR2 is SMNVEV in the germline V gene (reference sequence). V was clipped by 4 bases and J by 4 bases; unmatched bases: 9. The CDR3 region is CASSSLGGQGNQPQHF. CDR3 sequence (DNA): TGTGCCAGCAGTTCATTGGGTGGACAGGGAAATCAGCCCCAGCATTTT.

The J gene is TRBJ2-5, the V gene TRBV7-2; D gene ambiguous. Trimming removed 2 bases from V and 2 bases from J, with 9 bases in between. The germline V gene encodes CDR1 SGHTA and CDR2 FQGNSA. CDR3 size: 14 residues. CDR3 amino acids: CASSLSWKQETQYF. The CDR3 region has the DNA TGTGCCAGCAGCTTAAGCTGGAAACAAGAGACCCAGTACTTC.

The genes are TRBV6-1 and TRBJ2-7, with D tentatively TRBD1 (5 bases). The germline V and J ends were trimmed by 1 base and 2 bases, with 6 bases remaining between them. This CDR3 spans 13 amino acids. Germline CDR1 MNHNS, CDR2 SASEGT. CDR3 protein: CASSEEGTYEQYF. CDR3 coding DNA: TGTGCCAGCAGTGAAGAGGGGACCTACGAGCAGTACTTC.

This chain joins TRBV5-1 and TRBJ2-2; D is undetermined. Trimming pared 0 bases from V and 8 bases from J, leaving 17 bases between. The CDR3 extends over 16 amino acids. Germline lookup yields CDR1 SGHRS and CDR2 YFSETQ. Here the CDR3 DNA reads TGCGCCAGCAGCTTGGTCCCTGGGGTCTCTCTGGGGGAGCTGTTTTTT. Translation: CASSLVPGVSLGELFF.

DNA for the CDR3: TGCGCCAGCAGCTTTGGGAGGGAGGTTGGCACAGATACGCAGTATTTT. Amino acids: CASSFGREVGTDTQYF. The chain links TRBV5-1 to TRBJ2-3; TRBD2 agrees at 7 bases. The CDR3 totals 16 residues. Germline V gene lookup returns CDR1 SGHRS and CDR2 YFSETQ. V lost 2 bases, J lost 1 base, and 7 bases stayed unmatched.

The chain combines TRBV27 with TRBJ2-1; D is unclear. V gave up 7 bases and J gave up 2 bases, with 15 bases separating them. Per germline, CDR1 MNHEY and CDR2 SMNVEV (reference sequence). The CDR3 has 15 amino acids. The CDR3 nucleotides are TGTGCCAGCAATACGGGCCTCACGCCCTACAATGAGCAGTTCTTC. This encodes CASNTGLTPYNEQFF.

CDR3 in DNA: TGTGCCAGCAATTTAGACAAGGGCTACGGCTACACCTTC. Translated: CASNLDKGYGYTF. The rearrangement links TRBV6-5 to TRBJ1-2, with D unresolved. The V gene lost 7 bases and the J gene lost 8 bases, with 17 bases spanning the gap. CDR1 and CDR2 from the germline V gene are MNHEY and SVGAGI. CDR3 size: 13 residues.

The CDR3 bases are TGCAGCGTTTCCTCAAACAGGGAGCTCTACGAGCAGTACTTC. This codes for CSVSSNRELYEQYF. The chain joins TRBV29-1 to TRBJ2-7, with D possibly TRBD1 on 6 matching bases. Per germline, CDR1 SQVTM and CDR2 ANQGSEA. This CDR3 comprises 14 residues. V dropped 5 bases and J dropped 3 bases, with 17 bases sitting between them.

The chain couples TRBV2 to TRBJ2-2; D perhaps matches TRBD1 (6 bases). Trimming left V 5 bases short and J 5 bases short, with 12 bases between. The CDR3 runs to 14 residues. Germline V CDR1 and CDR2: SNHLY, FYNNEI. This CDR3 is CASSPNRGTGELFF. CDR3 sequence (DNA): TGTGCCAGCAGTCCGAATAGGGGGACCGGGGAGCTGTTTTTT.

The chain links TRBV30 to TRBJ2-2, with 7 bases matching TRBD2. The CDR3 has 18 residues. With 2 bases clipped from V and 5 bases from J, the junction kept 17 bases outside the gene matches. Germline V gives CDR1 GTSNPN, CDR2 SVGIG (reference sequence). In DNA, the CDR3 is TGTGCCTGGAGTACGACCCGGGACTATACTATAGGGACCGGGGAGCTGTTTTTT. Its protein is CAWSTTRDYTIGTGELFF.

The CDR3 coding sequence is TGTGCCAGCAGCAAAGCGCCACCGGGCAGTCCGCTGTATAGCAATCAGCCCCAGCATTTT. Translation: CASSKAPPGSPLYSNQPQHF. The chain recombines TRBV21-1 with TRBJ1-5. TRBV21-1 is noted as a pseudogene. The CDR3 is 20 residues long.

The chain is built from TRBV4-3 and TRBJ2-5; 13 positions agree with TRBD2. The CDR3 extends over 17 amino acids. Looked up from germline, CDR1 is LGHNA and CDR2 is YSLEER. J was trimmed by 5 bases and V by 3 bases; bases with no gene match: 9. The CDR3 loop reads CASSHELAGGPWETQYF. CDR3 nucleotides: TGCGCCAGCAGCCATGAACTAGCGGGAGGGCCTTGGGAGACCCAGTACTTC.

Only one count was recorded for this clone. This chain joins TRBV10-3 and TRBJ1-1; 10 nucleotides match TRBD1. CDR3 length equals 15 residues. V lost 3 bases and J lost 4; bases outside the gene matches: 5. The germline V gene has CDR1 ENHRY and CDR2 SYGVKD. The CDR3 spells CAISEGGTGVTEAFF. The CDR3 DNA reads as TGTGCCATCAGTGAAGGAGGGACAGGGGTCACTGAAGCTTTCTTT.

The chain is built from TRBV9 and TRBJ2-5, with 11 nucleotides matching TRBD1. V shed 0 bases and J 9 bases; nucleotides not matched to a gene: 10. The CDR3 totals 16 residues. Germline CDR1 SGDLS, CDR2 YYNGEE. Here the CDR3 reads CASSVGGQGALEPQYF. The DNA for the CDR3 is TGTGCCAGCAGCGTAGGAGGACAGGGGGCCCTTGAGCCCCAGTACTTC. Full variable domain (outside the CDR3, taken from reference TRBV9 and TRBJ2-5): DSGVTQTPKHLITATGQRVTLRCSPRSGDLSVYWYQQSLDQGLQFLIQYYNGEERAKGNILERFSAQQFPDLHSELNLSSLELGDSALYFCASSVGGQGALEPQYFGPGTRLLVL.

This clone came up once. The J gene is TRBJ2-3, the V gene TRBV4-3; a weak D match, TRBD2 (6 bases). V was cut by 3 bases and J by 2 bases, with 12 bases left in between. Germline values: CDR1 LGHNA, CDR2 YSLEER. The CDR3 runs to 15 residues. The CDR3 DNA is TGCGCCAGCAGCCAGCTACTAGCTTCCACAGATACGCAGTATTTT. Protein product: CASSQLLASTDTQYF.

V is TRBV7-9 and J is TRBJ2-1; 11 bases are shared with TRBD2. Germline CDR1 is SEHNR and CDR2 is FQNEAQ (reference sequence). The CDR3 has 13 amino acids. V trimming: 3 bases; J trimming: 9 bases; junction bases outside the gene matches: 1. The CDR3, as DNA: TGTGCCAGCAGCTTCCTAGCGGGAGGTGAGCAGTTCTTC. This gives the protein CASSFLAGGEQFF.

This clone was found a few times. V usage is TRBV28 and J usage is TRBJ1-5; no definite D call. Trimming removed 2 bases at V and 2 bases at J, with 10 bases between. CDR3 length: 15 residues. In germline, CDR1 is MDHEN, CDR2 SYDVKM. The CDR3, as DNA: TGTGCCAGCAGTTTAATGGGTTATGGCAATCAGCCCCAGCATTTT. Translated, it gives CASSLMGYGNQPQHF.

This clone was recorded once. This rearrangement joins TRBV13 to TRBJ2-3; 12 bases fit TRBD2. With 4 bases clipped from V and 0 bases from J, the junction kept 5 bases outside the gene matches. This CDR3 is built from 17 residues. The germline gives CDR1 PRHDT, CDR2 FYEKMQ (reference sequence). This CDR3 reads CASSSAGTSGSTDTQYF. The CDR3 nucleotides read TGTGCCAGCAGCTCCGCTGGGACTAGCGGGAGCACAGATACGCAGTATTTT.

The rearrangement joins TRBV9 to TRBJ2-3, with unresolved D. The CDR3 has 15 residues. From germline, CDR1 is SGDLS and CDR2 YYNGEE. V was pared by 3 bases and J by 3 bases, with 14 bases between. CDR3 in DNA: TGTGCCAGCAGCGCTTCGTCCTACCTGACAGATACGCAGTATTTT. Protein product: CASSASSYLTDTQYF.

This clone has just one count. V is TRBV5-1 and J is TRBJ1-1; no clear D. Germline lookup yields CDR1 SGHRS and CDR2 YFSETQ. The CDR3 spans 15 residues. V dropped 0 bases and J dropped 3 bases, with 12 bases sitting between them. The chain's CDR3 is CASSLVGLLDTEAFF. The DNA of the CDR3 is TGCGCCAGCAGCTTGGTAGGCCTCCTAGACACTGAAGCTTTCTTT. The variable domain in full, with the rest retrieved from reference TRBV5-1 and TRBJ1-1, is KAGVTQTPRYLIKTRGQQVTLSCSPISGHRSVSWYQQTPGQGLQFLFEYFSETQRNKGNFPGRFSGRQFSNSRSEMNVSTLELGDSALYLCASSLVGLLDTEAFFGQGTRLTVV.

This chain uses TRBV7-6 with TRBJ2-7; tentatively, D is TRBD1 (5 bases). CDR3 size: 13 residues. Germline V gives CDR1 SGHVS, CDR2 FNYEAQ. V lost 3 bases to trimming and J lost 5 bases, with 11 bases between them. Here the CDR3 reads CASSLSRAHEQYF. CDR3 coding DNA: TGTGCCAGCAGCTTGTCCAGGGCCCACGAGCAGTACTTC.